This T cell receptor (beta chain) was found in a study of control samples from healthy donors and cancer patients. Assay used: immunoSEQ multiplex PCR; TCRdb lists only in-frame clones, some missing. The table includes 120,000 to 150,000 clones, 70% to 90% detected once. V was pared by 6 bases and J by 5 bases, with 13 bases between. Per the germline V gene, CDR1 is MNHEY and CDR2 is SVGAGI. The CDR3 contains 13 residues. This rearrangement joins TRBV6-5 to TRBJ2-5; D is perhaps TRBD1 or TRBD2 (6 bases each). Sequences were obtained from blood. The sequence was obtained from a woman aged 25 to 39 in good health. The CDR3 sequence: CASSAPGAETQYF. The CDR3 nucleotides are TGTGCCAGCAGCGCCCCGGGGGCCGAGACCCAGTACTTC.